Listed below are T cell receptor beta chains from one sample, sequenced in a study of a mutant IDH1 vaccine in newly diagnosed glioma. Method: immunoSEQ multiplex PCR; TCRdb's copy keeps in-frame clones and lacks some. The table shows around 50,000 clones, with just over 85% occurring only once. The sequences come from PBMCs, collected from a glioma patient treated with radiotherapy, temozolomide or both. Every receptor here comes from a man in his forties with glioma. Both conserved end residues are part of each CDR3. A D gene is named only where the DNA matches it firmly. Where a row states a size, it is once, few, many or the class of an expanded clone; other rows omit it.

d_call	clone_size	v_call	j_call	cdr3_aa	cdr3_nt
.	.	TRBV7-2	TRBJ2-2	CASSLWGNTGELFF	TGTGCCAGCAGCTTATGGGGAAACACCGGGGAGCTGTTTTTT
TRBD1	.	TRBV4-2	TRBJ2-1	CASSQDGSLYRGASNEQFF	TGTGCCAGCAGCCAAGACGGGTCCCTTTACAGGGGTGCGTCCAATGAGCAGTTCTTC
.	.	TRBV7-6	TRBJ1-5	CASSLLNQPQHF	TGTGCCAGCAGCCTACTGAACCAGCCCCAGCATTTT
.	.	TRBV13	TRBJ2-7	CASSLPGGSYEQYF	TGTGCCAGCAGCTTACCTGGGGGTTCCTACGAGCAGTACTTC
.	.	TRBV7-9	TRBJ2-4	CASFPPEAKNIQYF	TGTGCCAGCTTTCCCCCGGAAGCCAAAAACATTCAGTACTTC
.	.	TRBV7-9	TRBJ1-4	CASSLAMGLGEKLFF	TGTGCCAGCAGCTTAGCGATGGGGCTGGGTGAAAAACTGTTTTTT
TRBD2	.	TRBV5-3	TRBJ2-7	CARSFKGPGTSGDYEQYF	TGTGCCAGAAGCTTCAAGGGTCCCGGGACTAGCGGGGATTACGAGCAGTACTTC
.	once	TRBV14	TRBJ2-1	CASSQGPSYEQFF	TGTGCCAGCAGCCAAGGTCCAAGCTATGAGCAGTTCTTC
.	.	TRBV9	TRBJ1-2	CASSEGGGYTF	TGTGCCAGCAGCGAGGGGGGCGGCTACACCTTC
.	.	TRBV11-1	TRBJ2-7	CASSLITQSYEQYF	TGTGCCAGCAGCTTAATTACTCAATCCTACGAGCAGTACTTC
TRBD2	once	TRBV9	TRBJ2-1	CASSGRLALYNEQFF	TGTGCCAGCAGCGGAAGACTAGCGTTGTACAATGAGCAGTTCTTC
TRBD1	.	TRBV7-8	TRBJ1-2	CASSLGVGQDYGYTF	TGTGCCAGCAGCTTAGGAGTAGGACAGGACTATGGCTACACCTTC
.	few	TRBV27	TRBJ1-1	CASSLIGDEAFF	TGTGCCAGCAGTTTAATTGGGGATGAAGCTTTCTTT
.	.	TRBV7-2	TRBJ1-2	CASSLLQRYGYTF	TGTGCCAGCAGCTTACTCCAGCGATATGGCTACACCTTC
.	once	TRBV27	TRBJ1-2	CASTFAGGRNYGYTF	TGTGCCAGCACCTTTGCCGGGGGAAGGAACTATGGCTACACCTTC
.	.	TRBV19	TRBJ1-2	CASIAPGTRADYGYTF	TGTGCCAGTATAGCCCCGGGAACCAGGGCGGACTATGGCTACACCTTC
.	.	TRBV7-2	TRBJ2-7	CASSSTLESYEQYF	TGTGCCAGCAGCTCCACCCTCGAATCCTACGAGCAGTACTTC
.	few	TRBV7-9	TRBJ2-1	CASSLAAGNEQFF	TGTGCCAGCAGCTTAGCGGCGGGCAATGAGCAGTTCTTC
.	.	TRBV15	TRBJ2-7	CATSPRTGPYEQYF	TGTGCCACCAGCCCACGGACGGGGCCCTACGAGCAGTACTTC
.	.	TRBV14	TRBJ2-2	CASSPRFTGELFF	TGTGCCAGCAGCCCGCGGTTCACCGGGGAGCTGTTTTTT
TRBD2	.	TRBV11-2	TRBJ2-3	CASSLGAGGSTDTQYF	TGTGCCAGCAGCTTAGGTGCGGGGGGAAGCACAGATACGCAGTATTTT